This T cell receptor (beta chain) was captured in a study of blood T cells in healthy people across ages. Across the whole study: Capture by template switching was about one barcoded beta molecule per two T cells.

Then a second PCR, running roughly 6 to 12 cycles, was carried out with a sample-barcoded 5' primer and a J-beta primer mix. TCRdb reprocessed the 5' RACE reads via MiXCR and lists one record per CDR3 protein. The sample has 850,000 or so distinct CDR3 sequences, 29% seen once. Trimming took 3 bases from V and 0 from J; bases not matched to a gene: 5. In germline, CDR1 is DFQATT, CDR2 SNEGSKA (reference sequence). The CDR3 contains 15 residues. This clonotype was seen more than once but under ten times. The chain joins TRBV20-1 to TRBJ2-3; 8 bases agree with TRBD1. The clonotype comes from an elderly woman in good health. Sequenced sample: blood. The chain's CDR3 is CSASHTGGSTDTQYF. The CDR3 region has the DNA TGCAGTGCTAGCCATACAGGGGGAAGCACAGATACGCAGTATTTT.